The present T cell receptor (beta chain) was sequenced within a study of blood T cell repertoires in COVID-19. TCRdb's table, derived via immunoSEQ multiplex PCR, lists solely in-frame clones and lacks some. Of under 200,000 clones listed, about 80% are singletons. This CDR3 comprises 15 residues. Germline values: CDR1 MDHEN, CDR2 SYDVKM. Trimming cost V 3 bases and J 4 bases, with 14 bases left between them. The V call is TRBV28, the J call TRBJ2-3; D remains unclear. This receptor was obtained from a human donor with acute or convalescent COVID-19. The donor label of this sample is uncertain. Specimen: peripheral blood. This chain's CDR3 is CASSFVGLTSDTQYF. As DNA, the CDR3 is TGTGCCAGCAGTTTCGTGGGCCTTACGTCAGATACGCAGTATTTT.